One and the same sample provided the 23 T cell receptor beta chains below, sequenced in a study of blood T cell repertoires in COVID-19. Assay: immunoSEQ multiplex PCR; the TCRdb copy retains only in-frame clones and omits some. Of roughly 500,000 clones listed, 75% to 90% are singletons. The sample comprised PBMCs or T cells enriched from blood (not recorded which). The source is a woman aged 55-70 years who had recovered from COVID-19.

The CDR3, as DNA: TGTGCCAGCAGCCGGACAGGGGTTAACTATGGCTACACCTTC. It encodes CASSRTGVNYGYTF. The chain couples TRBV6-6 to TRBJ1-2; 9 bases match TRBD1. Per germline, CDR1 MNHNY and CDR2 SVGAGI (reference sequence). The CDR3 is 14 residues long. V lost 6 bases to trimming and J lost 1 base; unmatched junction nucleotides: 3.

In its sample, this clone was seen once. The rearrangement links TRBV2 to TRBJ1-6; D is unclear. The V end lost 2 bases, the J end lost 4 bases, and 9 bases lay between the germline ends. The CDR3 contains 15 residues. The germline V gene has CDR1 SNHLY and CDR2 FYNNEI. DNA of the CDR3: TGTGCCAGCAGTGAACAGGAACTTTATAATTCACCCCTCCACTTT. This sequence encodes CASSEQELYNSPLHF.

The J gene is TRBJ1-3, the V gene TRBV9; 9 bases are a match to TRBD1. CDR1 SGDLS and CDR2 YYNGEE come from the germline V gene. The CDR3 totals 14 residues. V was pared by 5 bases and J by 8 bases, with 8 bases of the junction left unmatched. CDR3 nucleotide sequence: TGTGCCAGCAGTCGTAGGGACAGGGTTGACACCATATATTTT. Translating it yields CASSRRDRVDTIYF.

The CDR3 DNA sequence: TGCGCCAGCAGCTTGACGACAGGGACTGAAGCTTTCTTT. Protein: CASSLTTGTEAFF. The gene calls are TRBV5-1 and TRBJ1-1; TRBD1 matches 7 bases. Germline assignment: CDR1 SGHRS and CDR2 YFSETQ. This CDR3 is built from 13 residues. V lost 1 base, J lost 5 bases, and 2 bases stayed unmatched. The full variable domain, its missing parts supplied by reference TRBV5-1 and TRBJ1-1, is KAGVTQTPRYLIKTRGQQVTLSCSPISGHRSVSWYQQTPGQGLQFLFEYFSETQRNKGNFPGRFSGRQFSNSRSEMNVSTLELGDSALYLCASSLTTGTEAFFGQGTRLTVV.

This chain links TRBV29-1 with TRBJ2-5; perhaps TRBD2 as D (6 bases). The length of the CDR3 is 13 residues. Between the trimmed V and J ends, which lost 6 bases and 7 bases, there was a span of 18 bases. In germline, CDR1 is SQVTM, CDR2 ANQGSEA. CDR3 DNA: TGCAGCGTCCCCGTGGGGGACGGGGGGACCCAGTACTTC. It codes for CSVPVGDGGTQYF.

The chain links TRBV4-1 to TRBJ1-1; D ambiguous. CDR3 length equals 13 residues. Germline CDR1 is MGHRA and CDR2 is YSYEKL. V lost 1 base to trimming and J lost 7 bases, with 10 bases between them. The CDR3 region has the DNA TGCGCCAGCAGCCAAGTGTTGGCGGTTGAAGCTTTCTTT. Amino acids: CASSQVLAVEAFF.

The chain employs TRBV24-1 and TRBJ1-2, with TRBD1 matching over 7 bases. Unmatched junction bases numbered 1, after V lost 1 base and J lost 3 bases. CDR1 is KGHDR, CDR2 SFDVKD, per germline. This CDR3 has 14 residues. The CDR3 region has the DNA TGTGCCACCAGTGATTTCGGGACAGACTATGGCTACACCTTC. Its protein is CATSDFGTDYGYTF.

The gene calls are TRBV28 and TRBJ1-2; 9 nucleotides match TRBD1. V lost 2 bases and J lost 8; bases outside the gene matches: 9. Germline values: CDR1 MDHEN, CDR2 SYDVKM. The CDR3 extends over 15 amino acids. The CDR3 spells CASSLRPGQGYGYTF. The CDR3 region has the DNA TGTGCCAGCAGTTTACGGCCGGGACAGGGATACGGCTACACCTTC.

The CDR3 loop reads CASSIISLAVTSTDTQYF. The CDR3 DNA follows: TGTGCCAGTAGTATCATTTCCCTAGCGGTTACTAGCACAGATACGCAGTATTTT. This rearrangement joins TRBV19 to TRBJ2-3; 7 nucleotides match TRBD2. Germline loops: CDR1 LNHDA, CDR2 SQIVND (reference sequence). The CDR3 loop spans 18 amino acids. The V gene end was trimmed by 3 bases and the J gene end by 0 bases; junction bases not matched to a gene: 12.

The J gene is TRBJ2-5, the V gene TRBV24-1, with 7 nucleotides matching TRBD1. Germline V gene lookup returns CDR1 KGHDR and CDR2 SFDVKD. The trim removed 3 bases at V and 5 bases at J, leaving 11 bases unmatched. The CDR3 runs 16 residues. In nucleotides, the CDR3 is TGTGCCACCAGTGATCCCTCACAGGGGTGGGTTGAGACCCAGTACTTC. It specifies CATSDPSQGWVETQYF.

The chain employs TRBV9 and TRBJ1-1; weak D call: TRBD1 (5 bases). Trimming took 0 bases from V and 4 from J, leaving 13 bases between them. Germline loops: CDR1 SGDLS, CDR2 YYNGEE. This CDR3 region has 15 residues. The CDR3 sequence is CASSVAVGGGTEAFF. The CDR3 bases are TGTGCCAGCAGCGTAGCCGTCGGGGGGGGCACTGAAGCTTTCTTT.

This clone has just a few counts. The rearrangement joins TRBV4-1 to TRBJ1-5; TRBD1 might be the D (5 bases). Germline values: CDR1 MGHRA, CDR2 YSYEKL. This CDR3 contains 16 residues. With 0 bases removed from V and 8 bases from J, the gap between germline ends came to 17 bases. The CDR3 nucleotides are TGCGCCAGCAGCCAAGAAACTGGGCAGGGCCTGGAGCCCCAGCATTTT. This codes for CASSQETGQGLEPQHF.

The V and J genes are TRBV24-1 and TRBJ2-1; tentative D call: TRBD1 (6 bases). The germline gives CDR1 KGHDR, CDR2 SFDVKD. The V gene lost 4 bases and the J gene lost 6 bases, with 15 bases spanning the gap. The CDR3 runs to 15 residues. CDR3 in DNA: TGTGCCACCAGTGACACGGGACATAATCTCAATGAGCAGTTCTTC. It specifies CATSDTGHNLNEQFF.

V gene TRBV5-4 combines with J gene TRBJ2-6; 8 positions match TRBD2. The V gene end was trimmed by 0 bases and the J gene end by 1 base; junction bases not matched to a gene: 9. The germline V gene has CDR1 SGHNT and CDR2 YYREEE (reference sequence). The CDR3 has 19 residues. In nucleotides, the CDR3 is TGTGCCAGCAGCTTGGCCGGGGGGGCGGGATCGTCTGGGGCCAACGTCCTGACTTTC. It encodes CASSLAGGAGSSGANVLTF.

The rearrangement uses TRBV7-6 and TRBJ1-1; possible D gene TRBD1, 5 bases. The CDR3 spans 15 residues. Germline CDR1 reads SGHVS; CDR2 reads FNYEAQ. Trimming cost V 2 bases and J 1 base, with 11 bases left between them. This chain's CDR3 is CASSLQGEGNTEAFF. CDR3 in DNA: TGTGCCAGCAGCTTACAGGGCGAAGGGAACACTGAAGCTTTCTTT.

The rearrangement joins TRBV11-2 to TRBJ2-1; 14 bases fit TRBD2. CDR1 and CDR2 (germline): SGHAT, FQNNGV. Unmatched junction bases numbered 10, after V lost 6 bases and J lost 3 bases. The CDR3 runs 18 residues. The CDR3 sequence: CASSLGLAGGLYYNEQFF. CDR3 nucleotide sequence: TGTGCCAGCAGTCTCGGACTAGCGGGGGGCCTCTACTACAATGAGCAGTTCTTC.

With regard to this clone: Additional DNA sequences in this sample encode the identical CDR3. The chain recombines TRBV7-8 with TRBJ1-1, with D unclear. From germline, CDR1 is SGHVS and CDR2 FQNEAQ. The CDR3 extends over 14 amino acids. V shed 2 bases and J shed 2 bases, with 9 bases lying between them. The CDR3 is CASSLSGGNTEAFF. CDR3 nucleotide sequence: TGTGCCAGCAGCTTAAGCGGCGGCAACACTGAAGCTTTCTTT. Full variable domain (remainder filled in from reference TRBV7-8 and TRBJ1-1): GAGVSQSPRYKVAKRGQDVALRCDPISGHVSLFWYQQALGQGPEFLTYFQNEAQLDKSGLPSDRFFAERPEGSVSTLKIQRTQQEDSAVYLCASSLSGGNTEAFFGQGTRLTVV.

The chain employs TRBV2 and TRBJ2-3; D gene uncertain. Trimming cost V 5 bases and J 7 bases, with 7 bases left between them. CDR1 and CDR2 from the germline V gene are SNHLY and FYNNEI. This CDR3 is 11 amino acids long. The CDR3 DNA reads as TGTGCCAGCAGTCTTCAGTATACGCAGTATTTT. Residues: CASSLQYTQYF.

This clone was recorded a few times. The rearrangement uses TRBV5-3 and TRBJ1-2; D uncertain. TRBV5-3 has ORF status, its function being uncertain. V was clipped by 4 bases and J by 1 base, with 20 bases between them. CDR3 length: 17 residues. Here the CDR3 reads CARSPGWSLHFNYGYTF. CDR3 in DNA: TGTGCCAGAAGCCCCGGATGGAGCCTGCATTTTAACTATGGCTACACCTTC.

This sequence joins TRBV2 and TRBJ1-2, with 8 bases aligning to TRBD1. The germline V gene has CDR1 SNHLY and CDR2 FYNNEI. V shed 8 bases, J shed 2 bases, and the junction held 7 bases outside the gene matches. CDR3 length: 14 amino acids. For the CDR3, the DNA is TGTGCCAGCTCCCAAAGACAGGGGAACTATGGCTACACCTTC. It translates to CASSQRQGNYGYTF.

The chain combines TRBV5-1 with TRBJ2-5, with TRBD2 matching 9 bases. Germline trimming cut 4 bases from V and 7 bases from J; bases unmatched to any gene: 5. Germline V gene sequence: CDR1 SGHRS, CDR2 YFSETQ. This CDR3 has 13 residues. CDR3 DNA: TGCGCCAGCAGCCCGGGACTAGCCGGGACCCAGTACTTC. Protein: CASSPGLAGTQYF.

This chain joins TRBV9 and TRBJ2-2; 9 bases fit TRBD1. The V gene's germline CDR1 is SGDLS and CDR2 YYNGEE. The V and J ends lost 2 bases and 6 bases, in that order; junction bases with no gene match: 5. The CDR3 loop spans 15 amino acids. Here the CDR3 reads CASSVGTGIAGELFF. Here the CDR3 DNA reads TGTGCCAGCAGCGTTGGGACAGGGATCGCCGGGGAGCTGTTTTTT. Full variable domain (outside the CDR3, taken from reference TRBV9 and TRBJ2-2): DSGVTQTPKHLITATGQRVTLRCSPRSGDLSVYWYQQSLDQGLQFLIQYYNGEERAKGNILERFSAQQFPDLHSELNLSSLELGDSALYFCASSVGTGIAGELFFGEGSRLTVL.

V is TRBV12-3 or TRBV12-4 and J is TRBJ1-2, with 7 positions matching TRBD1. This CDR3 has 12 amino acids. V dropped 6 bases and J dropped 2; count of bases not matched to a gene: 0. CDR3 in amino acids: CASRQGNYGYTF. The CDR3 coding sequence is TGTGCCAGCAGACAGGGGAACTATGGCTACACCTTC.